This T cell receptor beta chain was observed in a study of blood T cell repertoires in COVID-19 (dated by TCRdb to 2018 to 2020). The study in broad terms: Collaborator samples came from the United States, Italy and Spain and covered acute and convalescent phases of COVID-19. The repertoires were made available in a free public database intended to serve as a resource for research on the immune response to SARS-CoV-2. HLA class I and class II types, where available, came from metadata supplied by the sample provider rather than from assay-based typing. The sample metadata nearly always contained a de-identified subject ID, COVID-19 status, age in years and sex. Samples came from the ongoing ImmuneRACE study (first 160 participants) plus 1,254 subjects from 6 global collaborators. The dataset comprised deeply sampled blood TCRbeta repertoires from subjects exposed to, actively infected with, or recovered from COVID-19. The material from the prospective study consisted of cDNA or gDNA derived from T cells, B-cell-depleted T cells, or PBMCs. Broader findings and caveats from the paper: Clinical and demographic metadata were provided uncurated, with the amount varying by source and participant.

For this clone: What antigen it recognizes has not been identified. Base qualities are not provided; no much larger clone lies one nucleotide away. Other DNA sequences from this sample encode an identical CDR3 as well.

At one collaborating source in Seattle, patients were enrolled during active infection and were followed longitudinally through the course of disease. Each collaborating institution followed its own protocols to collect whole blood in K2EDTA tubes. Collaborator samples were shipped for TCRbeta analysis as frozen whole blood, isolated PBMCs, or DNA extracted from either sample type. The immunoSEQ Assay, a bias-controlled multiplex PCR, was used to amplify TCRbeta CDR3 regions from genomic DNA. Per the source publication's procedure: Nucleated cell counts per sample were estimated from amplification of reference gene primers within the assay. To quantify the absolute abundance of each unique TCRbeta CDR3 rearrangement, sequence reads were collapsed and filtered. For each sample, productive Simpson clonality was calculated by taking the square root of Simpson's diversity index across productive rearrangements. Here the immuneACCESS table is served through TCRdb, limited to in-frame sequences with V and J called. Missing clones are a known gap in these copies; in checked studies unresolved V genes cover under half, and the rest lacks a known reason. V and J calls and clone size are those listed in that table; D and trimming were worked out from the DNA. Present in this sample are about 180,000 clones, approximately 85% of which were seen just once. The ten largest account for approximately 6.9% of the sample.

Based on the germline V gene, the CDR1 and CDR2 sequences are SGHTA and FQGNSA. Its CDR3 holds 14 amino acids, cysteine through phenylalanine. Here the CDR3 DNA is all that survives: 42 bases in frame from base 1. V sheds 1 base and J sheds 3 bases, leaving 10 bases between their ends. This chain joins TRBV7-2 to TRBJ2-7, and possibly TRBD1, on 5 matching bases. The sequenced sample consisted of peripheral blood. The source of this sequence is a man older than 75 with COVID-19, enrolled during active disease. DNA sequence: TGTGCCAGCAGCTTAGGGCAGGGTGGCTACGAGCAGTACTTC. It encodes CASSLGQGGYEQYF. The full variable domain, with segments outside the CDR3 supplied by the reference TRBV7-2 and TRBJ2-7 proteins, appears as GAGVSQSPSNKVTEKGKDVELRCDPISGHTALYWYRQSLGQGLEFLIYFQGNSAPDKSGLPSDRFSAERTGGSVSTLTIQRTQQEDSAVYLCASSLGQGGYEQYFGPGTRLTVT.